The TCR beta chain described here comes from a study of CD8 T cells in ankylosing spondylitis. TCRdb redid the calling of the 5' RACE reads with MiXCR, one entry per CDR3 protein. Of approximately 220,000 distinct CDR3 sequences detected, around 24% appear once; the ten largest clones hold approximately 6.6%. There are 16 residues in the CDR3. Germline V gene sequence: CDR1 SGHTA, CDR2 FQGNSA. With V trimmed by 2 bases and J by 0 bases, 5 bases remained unmatched. V gene TRBV7-2 combines with J gene TRBJ2-3; 7 nucleotides line up with TRBD1. The specimen was blood, either unsorted or a sorted T cell fraction (not recorded which). The TCR originated in a male donor with ankylosing spondylitis or in good health (not recorded which). The CDR3 DNA follows: TGTGCCAGCAGCTTACGACAGGGTCCTAGCACAGATACGCAGTATTTT. It yields the protein CASSLRQGPSTDTQYF.